This TCR beta chain was sequenced during a study of tissue T cells after allogeneic stem cell transplantation (dated by TCRdb to between 2021 and 2024). Background on the whole study: Over a roughly 3-year period, several adult allo-HCT recipients who had steroid-refractory GVHD were prospectively enrolled in a research-autopsy study. All GVHD patients received grafts from donors, several unmodified and three CD34-selected to deplete T cells. Gastrointestinal GVHD was present in all GVHD patients, each of whom received several lines of GVHD-directed therapy, and five of these patients also had skin involvement. For viably preserved blood and marrow, CD3+ T cells were flow-sorted when cell numbers allowed; smaller samples underwent direct DNA extraction. Using research autopsies of patients with and without GVHD, plus mouse models of GVHD, the study profiled TCR beta repertoires across many tissues. On the human side, the study was prospective and observational, with no blinding or randomization.

A note on this clone: Its binding antigen is unknown. No base qualities exist here, and no much larger clone lies one base off it.

The library was obtained by the immunoSEQ multiplex PCR assay. TCRbeta CDR3 sequencing was performed at survey depth by Adaptive Biotechnologies, and CDR3 sequences, V/J genes, productive frequency and template counts were reported. Amplification of TCR beta CDR3 regions was performed from genomic DNA rather than from RNA. The study's own analysis went as follows. Jensen-Shannon divergence served to quantify pairwise repertoire overlap between tissues, with 0 meaning identical and 1 meaning complete divergence. Based on pairwise JSD values, tissues were grouped by single-linkage agglomerative hierarchical clustering, and the results were shown as dendrograms. GLIPH2 was run on all patient samples with simulation_depth 1000, kmer_min_depth 3, cdr3_length_cutoff 8, keeping groups with more than two unique CDR3s. A standardized tissue-overlap score was calculated by extrapolating Jaccard GLIPH-group overlap across patients to a standard repertoire size of 1000 clones. To look at how diversity was associated with clinical or experimental variables, linear mixed-effect models were used, with tissue treated as a fixed effect and individual treated as a random effect. TCRdb took over this immuneACCESS table, retaining in-frame rearrangements with V and J assigned. Such tables are incomplete; in checked studies, under half of the missing clones stem from an unresolved V gene, and the remainder is unexplained. The DNA was the basis for D and trimming; V, J and clone size are from that table. Across this sample there are some 25,000 clones, with less than 95% seen only once. Roughly 2% of the sample lies in the top ten.

Study-wide conclusions, independent of this receptor: In both patients and mice, T cells from blood and spleen covered only a limited part of the TCR repertoire found in tissues. The study did not determine which tissue TCRs were alloreactive or antigen-specific, and some clones might have been persisting host cells. Within patients, how anatomically similar tissues were was a major factor shaping TCR repertoire composition, regardless of disease or transplant status. Only a few T cell clones appeared in more than one patient, yet motif-based clustering showed tissue-specific repertoire signatures that were shared between patients. Sampling depth was acknowledged as a limitation, and the patient cohort was both small and clinically heterogeneous.

The time point label corresponds to: recipient (host-origin) PBMCs collected before allo-HCT. V gives up 5 bases and J gives up 0 bases, and the segment between their germline ends measures 7 bases. Per the germline V gene (reference sequence), MNHEY is the CDR1 and SMNVEV is the CDR2. Taken from cysteine to phenylalanine, the CDR3 has 13 residues. Only the CDR3 region is kept as DNA, spanning 39 bases read in frame from base 1. The sequenced sample was blood, obtained before transplantation. The sequence links TRBV27 to TRBJ1-1, with no confidently assigned D gene. The source of this sequence is a male donor aged 60 or over who later had graft-versus-host disease after an allogeneic stem cell transplant. The encoded CDR3 is CASSRWVNTEAFF. In nucleotide form, the sequence is TGTGCCAGCAGTCGGTGGGTGAACACTGAAGCTTTCTTT.